Presented here are 23 T cell receptor beta chains from one specimen sequenced in a study of blood T cell repertoires in COVID-19 (dated by TCRdb to about 2020). The library relied on the immunoSEQ multiplex PCR assay. Entries here come from immuneACCESS through TCRdb and include only in-frame sequences with V and J called. Some clones fail to appear in such tables; in the studies checked, an unresolved V gene covers under half of the shortfall, and the cause of the remainder is unknown. The sample profile shows approximately 260,000 clones; approximately 79% of them were found once. Approximately 4.5% of the sample belongs to the ten largest clones. Sample: PBMCs or T cells enriched from blood (not recorded which). These receptors were obtained from a man aged 25-45 years with acute COVID-19.

The rearrangement links TRBV9 to TRBJ2-1, with 12 bases matching TRBD2. Trimming at V came to 3 bases and at J to 7 bases, leaving 5 bases not matched to a gene. Germline lookup yields CDR1 SGDLS and CDR2 YYNGEE. The CDR3 is 15 residues long. The CDR3: CASSAGLAGMNEQFF. CDR3 nucleotides: TGTGCCAGCAGCGCAGGACTAGCGGGGATGAATGAGCAGTTCTTC. The full variable domain, its missing parts supplied by reference TRBV9 and TRBJ2-1, is DSGVTQTPKHLITATGQRVTLRCSPRSGDLSVYWYQQSLDQGLQFLIQYYNGEERAKGNILERFSAQQFPDLHSELNLSSLELGDSALYFCASSAGLAGMNEQFFGPGTRLTVL.

The chain has TRBV10-1 and TRBJ2-1; 8 bases are a match to TRBD1. The CDR3 is made up of 15 amino acids. The junction had 11 bases not matched to a gene; V was cut back by 7 bases and J by 6 bases. CDR1 WNHNN and CDR2 SYGVQD come from the germline V gene (reference sequence). The CDR3 loop reads CASNSGQGAFNEQFF. CDR3 DNA sequence: TGCGCCAGCAATTCGGGGCAGGGGGCGTTCAATGAGCAGTTCTTC.

V and J are TRBV9 and TRBJ1-1; D gene unclear. Trimming took off 4 bases at V and 0 bases at J, with 10 bases between the two ends. Germline lookup yields CDR1 SGDLS and CDR2 YYNGEE. The CDR3 runs to 14 residues. The CDR3 protein is CASSRSGMNTEAFF. The CDR3 bases are TGTGCCAGCAGCCGCTCGGGGATGAACACTGAAGCTTTCTTT.

The chain recombines TRBV5-1 with TRBJ1-3, with D perhaps TRBD1 (5 bases). The CDR3 is made up of 17 amino acids. V gave up 2 bases and J gave up 0 bases, with 15 bases separating them. Germline CDR1 is SGHRS and CDR2 is YFSETQ. The CDR3 sequence is CASSLGAGINSGNTIYF. The CDR3 coding sequence is TGCGCCAGCAGCTTAGGAGCAGGGATAAACTCTGGAAACACCATATATTTT.

The chain is built from TRBV9 and TRBJ1-2; weak D call: TRBD1 (6 bases). The CDR3 covers 15 residues. CDR1 is SGDLS and CDR2 is YYNGEE in the germline V gene. The V end lost 0 bases, the J end lost 2 bases, and 11 bases lay between the germline ends. The DNA of the CDR3 is TGTGCCAGCAGCGTAGGAACAGGGAAGAACTATGGCTACACCTTC. Encoded protein: CASSVGTGKNYGYTF.

In its sample, this clone was seen once. J is TRBJ1-6 and V is TRBV10-1; D is possibly TRBD1 (6 bases). From germline, CDR1 is WNHNN and CDR2 SYGVQD (reference sequence). V was pared by 5 bases and J by 10 bases, with 15 bases between. CDR3 length: 14 residues. CDR3 in DNA: TGCGCCAGCAGTAAAACAGGGAAGGACTCACCCCTCCACTTT. Protein: CASSKTGKDSPLHF.

The J gene is TRBJ2-3, the V gene TRBV10-1, with a possible D match to TRBD1 (5 bases). CDR1 is WNHNN, CDR2 SYGVQD, per germline (reference sequence). V shed 4 bases and J shed 3 bases, with 8 bases lying between them. The CDR3 is 13 residues long. Written as DNA, the CDR3 is TGCGCCAGCAGTGCTGCAGGGACAGATACGCAGTATTTT. Translating it yields CASSAAGTDTQYF.

The rearrangement joins TRBV6-5 to TRBJ1-4, with 9 nucleotides matching TRBD1. Germline CDR1 MNHEY, CDR2 SVGAGI. J gave up 8 bases and V 6 bases, and 10 bases lay outside the gene matches. CDR3 length: 15 residues. The CDR3 reads CASSASGTGREKLFF. In nucleotides, the CDR3 is TGTGCCAGCAGCGCTTCGGGGACAGGGAGAGAAAAACTGTTTTTT.

The chain combines TRBV5-6 with TRBJ1-4; D gene unclear. From germline, CDR1 is SGHDT and CDR2 YYEEEE. This CDR3 is built from 13 residues. V was pared by 4 bases and J by 6 bases, with 10 bases between. CDR3 sequence (DNA): TGTGCCAGCAGCCTTGTGCAGGATGAAAAACTGTTTTTT. It translates to CASSLVQDEKLFF.

This chain joins TRBV7-8 and TRBJ1-4; 8 nucleotides match TRBD1. Germline CDR1 is SGHVS and CDR2 is FQNEAQ. V lost 5 bases and J lost 9; bases outside the gene matches: 5. This CDR3 spans 13 amino acids. DNA of the CDR3: TGTGCCAGCAGCCCGAGGACAGGGAAAAAACTGTTTTTT. Protein: CASSPRTGKKLFF.

This chain uses TRBV28 with TRBJ2-5; D gene unclear. The CDR3 contains 12 residues. V was pared by 5 bases and J by 10 bases, with 14 bases between. The V gene's germline CDR1 is MDHEN and CDR2 SYDVKM. CDR3 sequence: CASSPPKKNQYF. The CDR3 DNA reads TGTGCCAGCAGTCCTCCTAAGAAGAACCAGTACTTC.

The rearrangement uses TRBV6-4 and TRBJ2-2; weak D call: TRBD1 (6 bases). Trimming stripped 4 bases from V and 1 base from J, with 13 bases between. Germline V gene lookup returns CDR1 MRHNA and CDR2 SNTAGT. The CDR3 totals 16 residues. The CDR3 is CASSAQGSLNTGELFF. CDR3 DNA: TGTGCCAGCAGTGCTCAGGGGTCCCTGAACACCGGGGAGCTGTTTTTT.

This rearrangement joins TRBV24-1 to TRBJ1-2; possibly TRBD1 for D (6 bases). CDR1 KGHDR and CDR2 SFDVKD come from the germline V gene. There are 15 residues in the CDR3. The germline V and J ends were trimmed by 3 bases and 2 bases, with 12 bases remaining between them. The CDR3 DNA sequence: TGTGCCACCAGTGATCCTCGACAGGCGAACTATGGCTACACCTTC. This encodes CATSDPRQANYGYTF.

J is TRBJ2-1 and V is TRBV7-2, with 9 bases aligning to TRBD2. Germline V CDR1 and CDR2: SGHTA, FQGNSA. Trimming cost V 4 bases and J 9 bases; bases outside gene matches: 10. The CDR3 is 15 amino acids. Written as DNA, the CDR3 is TGTGCCAGCAGCTCCGGGGTAGCGGGAGAGGGTGAGCAGTTCTTC. Translating gives CASSSGVAGEGEQFF.

The chain recombines TRBV18 with TRBJ1-3, with D perhaps matching TRBD1 (5 bases). This CDR3 spans 15 amino acids. The germline V gene encodes CDR1 KGHSH and CDR2 LQKENI. Trimming took 3 bases from V and 2 from J, leaving 11 bases between them. The CDR3 loop is CASSPSGATGNTIYF. The CDR3 coding sequence is TGTGCCAGCTCACCGAGCGGGGCAACTGGAAACACCATATATTTT.

V usage is TRBV5-1 and J usage is TRBJ1-2, with D perhaps matching TRBD1 (5 bases). CDR1 is SGHRS and CDR2 is YFSETQ in the germline V gene. The ends were cut back, 4 bases at V and 4 bases at J, with 14 bases in the middle. The CDR3 consists of 14 residues. CDR3 residues: CASSTEGRLYGYTF. The CDR3 bases are TGCGCCAGCAGCACGGAGGGACGGCTCTATGGCTACACCTTC.

The gene calls are TRBV27 and TRBJ1-4, with a weak D call TRBD1 (5 bases). The V gene's germline CDR1 is MNHEY and CDR2 SMNVEV (reference sequence). The CDR3 runs to 13 residues. Trimming left V 7 bases short and J 2 bases short, with 8 bases between. As DNA, the CDR3 is TGTGCCAGCAAGGGGTCTACTAATGAAAAACTGTTTTTT. The encoded protein is CASKGSTNEKLFF. The complete variable domain, with remaining parts taken from reference TRBV27 and TRBJ1-4, reads EAQVTQNPRYLITVTGKKLTVTCSQNMNHEYMSWYRQDPGLGLRQIYYSMNVEVTDKGDVPEGYKVSRKEKRNFPLILESPSPNQTSLYFCASKGSTNEKLFFGSGTQLSVL.

J is TRBJ2-3 and V is TRBV28; TRBD1 aligns across 11 bases. Trimming removed 3 bases from V and 5 bases from J; junction bases left unmatched: 4. In germline, CDR1 is MDHEN, CDR2 SYDVKM. The CDR3 totals 15 residues. CDR3 sequence (DNA): TGTGCCAGCAGTTTTTCGGACAGGGGGCGAGATACGCAGTATTTT. Its protein is CASSFSDRGRDTQYF.

This chain links TRBV2 with TRBJ2-3, with TRBD2 as a possible D gene (6 bases). V shed 10 bases and J shed 0 bases, with 17 bases lying between them. CDR3 size: 15 residues. CDR1 and CDR2 from the germline V gene are SNHLY and FYNNEI. DNA for the CDR3: TGTGCCACATCCAAGCGGGTCGAAAGCACAGATACGCAGTATTTT. Translating it yields CATSKRVESTDTQYF.

The chain couples TRBV19 to TRBJ1-4; D unresolved. Germline-derived CDR1 and CDR2 are LNHDA and SQIVND (reference sequence). V lost 4 bases, J lost 3 bases, and 15 bases lay in between. The CDR3 length is 16 residues. The CDR3, as DNA: TGTGCCAGTAGTAGAGGACTCTTAGCGGCTAATGAAAAACTGTTTTTT. It is translated as CASSRGLLAANEKLFF.

The chain recombines TRBV9 with TRBJ2-7; D is uncertain. Germline V gene lookup returns CDR1 SGDLS and CDR2 YYNGEE. The CDR3 has 11 residues. With 7 bases removed from V and 3 bases from J, the gap between germline ends came to 8 bases. CDR3 residues: CASVTGYEQYV. The CDR3 coding sequence is TGTGCCAGCGTGACTGGCTACGAGCAGTACGTC.

Concerning this clone itself: One junction end disagrees with the germline gene, perhaps due to a read error. V and J are TRBV5-1 and TRBJ2-2; 9 bases are a match to TRBD1. Per the germline V gene, CDR1 is SGHRS and CDR2 is YFSETQ. The CDR3 has 15 amino acids. CDR3: CASSRDRAGTGELFF. The DNA of the CDR3 is TGTGCCAGCAGCCGGGACAGGGCGGGAACCGGGGAGCTGTTTTTT.

The chain combines TRBV9 with TRBJ2-2; no clear D. Per germline, CDR1 SGDLS and CDR2 YYNGEE. Between the trimmed V and J ends, which lost 4 bases and 11 bases, there was a span of 15 bases. The CDR3 extends over 13 amino acids. CDR3 sequence: CASSPPWALELFF. The CDR3 bases are TGTGCCAGCAGCCCTCCCTGGGCCTTAGAGCTGTTTTTT.